This TCR beta chain was sequenced in a study of cytomegalovirus exposure and HLA in healthy donors. Turning to this clone: No antigen is known for it.

The PCR contained 60 Vbeta and 13 Jbeta primers. TCRdb's table, derived via immunoSEQ multiplex PCR, lists solely in-frame clones and lacks some. This repertoire shows almost 200,000 clones, roughly 85% found once; its top ten account for approximately 2.1%. Study-wide results and caveats: Most TCR sequences were rare, but some public TCRs occurred in many donors. Immune exposure information comprised only CMV serostatus. Productive rates of about 90% or about 30% were seen for most TCR beta V segments in an earlier analysis. Under in vitro conditions, a few CMV-associated chains were confirmed as specific for CMV antigens.

Germline CDR1 is MNHEY and CDR2 is SMNVEV (reference sequence). The CDR3 has 16 residues. V was pared by 2 bases and J by 6 bases, with 4 bases of the junction left unmatched. The genes are TRBV27 and TRBJ2-2; 12 bases are a match to TRBD2. This receptor was taken from a woman aged 45-65 years in good health and CMV-seronegative. Sequencing was carried out using PBMCs. The CDR3 nucleotides read TGTGCCAGCAGTTTACGACTAGCGGGAGTCGCCGGGGAGCTGTTTTTT. This translates into CASSLRLAGVAGELFF.